These T cell receptor beta chains were read from a single sample in a study of blood T cells in healthy people across ages. In TCRdb, the 5' RACE reads were re-called with MiXCR into one record per CDR3 protein. The table lists 750,000 to 950,000 distinct CDR3 sequences, 25% to 30% of them singletons. These records were also assigned to another study, of T cells of mothers and their children.

Sequencing input: blood. The receptors come from a woman aged 40 to 49 in good health. The CDR3 runs from the conserved cysteine through the conserved F or W. Fields, in order: D gene, V gene, J gene, clone size, CDR3 length, CDR3 DNA, CDR3 protein. The D gene is left open where the match is weak. The size entry is marked missing in some rows and otherwise reads once, few, many or a size class.

-	TRBV5-1	TRBJ2-7	many	13	TGCGCCAGCAGCGCCGGAACATTGGACGAGCAGTACTTC	CASSAGTLDEQYF
-	TRBV7-2	TRBJ1-4	-	16	TGTGCCAGCAGCTTAGCCGCCGGGGGCGGCTTTGAAAAACTGTTTTTT	CASSLAAGGGFEKLFF
-	TRBV29-1	TRBJ1-1	many	14	TGCAGCGTTGAACGGGCGGGCTGGGTAGGTGAAGCTTTCTTT	CSVERAGWVGEAFF
-	TRBV5-1	TRBJ1-5	-	14	TGCGCCAGCAGCCCCGAGGGTAATACTCAGCCCCAGCATTTT	CASSPEGNTQPQHF
-	TRBV25-1	TRBJ2-5	few	16	TGTGCCAGCAGCGAAGGTCAGATGCCGGCAGGAGAGACCCAGTACTTC	CASSEGQMPAGETQYF
-	TRBV20-1	TRBJ1-2	-	13	TGCAGTGCTAGAGTCCCGGAAGGGTATGGCTACACCTTC	CSARVPEGYGYTF
-	TRBV18	TRBJ1-5	few	16	TGTGCCAGCTCACCACTTAGGACAAAAAGCAATCAGCCCCAGCATTTT	CASSPLRTKSNQPQHF
-	TRBV12-3/TRBV12-4	TRBJ2-2	-	11	TGTGCCAGCAGTTTCGCCGGGGAGCGGTTTTTT	CASSFAGERFF
-	TRBV7-2	TRBJ2-2	many	15	TGTGCCAGCAGCTCGGGCGCTCTAAAGACCGGGGAGCTGTTTTTT	CASSSGALKTGELFF
-	TRBV2	TRBJ2-1	few	15	TGTGCCAGCAGCACGGACATTACCTCCTACAATGAGCAGTTCTTC	CASSTDITSYNEQFF
-	TRBV4-1	TRBJ2-4	many	17	TGCGCCAGCAGCCAAGGCCAGGGGACTCCGCAGCGGAACATTCAGTACTTC	CASSQGQGTPQRNIQYF
-	TRBV15	TRBJ1-1	-	16	TGTGCCACCAGCAGAGGGGGGGGGGTGGTGAACACTGAAGCTTTCTTT	CATSRGGGVVNTEAFF
TRBD1	TRBV19	TRBJ2-5	-	14	TGTGCCAGCACGGACAGGGACCTTCAAGAGACCCAGTACTTC	CASTDRDLQETQYF
-	TRBV3-1	TRBJ1-6	-	15	TGTGCCAGCAGCCAAGATCTGACAGTGGGTTCACCCCTCCACTTT	CASSQDLTVGSPLHF
-	TRBV7-2	TRBJ1-4	few	15	TGTGCCAGCAGCCAGGCCTTCTCGAAAGCGGAAAAACTGTTTTTT	CASSQAFSKAEKLFF
-	TRBV19	TRBJ1-1	few	15	TGTGCCAGTAGTATCCACAGGGCCACGAACACTGAAGCTTTCTTT	CASSIHRATNTEAFF
TRBD1	TRBV4-2	TRBJ2-3	once	17	TGTGCCAGCAGCCAAGATTTGACAGGGAAGTTTTTAGATACGCAGTATTTT	CASSQDLTGKFLDTQYF
-	TRBV7-6	TRBJ2-3	-	14	TGTGCCAGCAGCTTAGTTGGATACACAGATACGCGGTATTTT	CASSLVGYTDTRYF
-	TRBV20-1	TRBJ2-1	many	15	TGCAGTGCCCCCCCCTGGGACTCCGGAGGCAATGAGCAGTTCTTC	CSAPPWDSGGNEQFF
-	TRBV28	TRBJ1-5	few	15	TGTGCCAGCAGGTTAAGGGGGGTTAGCAATCAGCCCCAGCATTTT	CASRLRGVSNQPQHF
TRBD1	TRBV9	TRBJ1-3	-	18	TGTGCCAGCAGCGTCCATGGACAGGGCGGACAGTCTGGAAACACCATATATTTT	CASSVHGQGGQSGNTIYF
TRBD1	TRBV7-8	TRBJ1-5	few	14	TGTGCCAGCAGCTTAGCGACAGGGCATCAGCCCCAGCATTTT	CASSLATGHQPQHF
-	TRBV28	TRBJ2-7	few	11	TGTGCCAGCAGTCCCCAGAACGAGCAGTACTTC	CASSPQNEQYF
TRBD2	TRBV5-1	TRBJ2-5	few	15	TGCGCCAGCAAAGCAATAGCGGGGGGGCCGGAGACCCAGTACTTC	CASKAIAGGPETQYF
-	TRBV4-1	TRBJ2-1	-	18	TGCGCCGGCAGCCAAGGTGTGTTTTCCAGGGCCGCGGGTAATGAGCAGTTCTTC	CAGSQGVFSRAAGNEQFF
-	TRBV7-2	TRBJ2-5	-	14	TGTGCCAGCAGCCCGTCGGGTGAGGGGAGGATCCAGTACTTC	CASSPSGEGRIQYF
-	TRBV27	TRBJ2-1	many	14	TGTGCCAGCTCCCCCCGAGGGGGTGCCAATGAGCAGTTCTTC	CASSPRGGANEQFF
TRBD2	TRBV9	TRBJ2-7	many	15	TGTGCCAGCAGCGCCGGACTAGCGGGGACCTACGAGCAGTACTTC	CASSAGLAGTYEQYF
TRBD1	TRBV28	TRBJ2-6	few	16	TGTGCCAGCAGTTTAGGCGGGACAGGCGTCCCCAACGTCCTGACTTTC	CASSLGGTGVPNVLTF
TRBD2	TRBV24-1	TRBJ2-5	-	17	TGTGCCACCAGTGATCTTGGACTAGCGGGGGGCCAAGAGACCCAGTACTTC	CATSDLGLAGGQETQYF
TRBD2	TRBV18	TRBJ2-1	-	16	TGTGCCAGCTCCCGGGTGGGACTAGCGGACCTGAGCGAGCAGTTCTTC	CASSRVGLADLSEQFF
-	TRBV6-5	TRBJ2-3	few	15	TGTGCCAGCAGTTACTCGAAGGGTCCCAAAGATACGCAGTATTTT	CASSYSKGPKDTQYF
TRBD1	TRBV28	TRBJ2-3	-	15	TGTGCCAGCACAATGACAGGGGGAGGGACAGATACGCAGTATTTT	CASTMTGGGTDTQYF
-	TRBV15	TRBJ1-5	few	14	TGTGCCACCAGCAGAGGGGGGGGTGGGCAGCCCCAGCATTTT	CATSRGGGGQPQHF
-	TRBV20-1	TRBJ2-7	many	15	TGCAGTGCTAGAGACCGACAGTGGACCTCCTACGAGCAGTACTTC	CSARDRQWTSYEQYF
-	TRBV28	TRBJ1-2	few	14	TGTGCCAGCAGTTCTGGCACAAAGCTCTATGGCTACACCTTC	CASSSGTKLYGYTF
-	TRBV2	TRBJ1-5	-	14	TGTGCCAGCACGTGGACAGACCGCAATCAGCCCCAGCATTTT	CASTWTDRNQPQHF
TRBD1	TRBV5-1	TRBJ1-4	few	16	TGCGCCAGCAGCTTGGCTGGGACAGGGGATAATGAAAAACTGTTTTTT	CASSLAGTGDNEKLFF
TRBD2	TRBV7-2	TRBJ2-1	-	14	TGTGCCAGCAGCTCACTAGCGGCCTACAATGAGCAGCTCTTC	CASSSLAAYNEQLF
TRBD1	TRBV29-1	TRBJ2-3	many	11	TGCAGCGTTCAGACAGGGAATGAGCAGTATTTT	CSVQTGNEQYF
-	TRBV18	TRBJ1-1	-	15	TGTGCCAGCTCACCACCGAACAGTATGAACACTGAAGCTTTCTTT	CASSPPNSMNTEAFF
TRBD1	TRBV12-3/TRBV12-4	TRBJ2-4	-	14	TGTGCCAGCAGTCCCCAGGGGGCCCAAAACATTCAGTACTTC	CASSPQGAQNIQYF
TRBD1	TRBV5-1	TRBJ2-7	many	14	TGCGCCAGCAGCCCTCCGGGACAGAGGTACGAGCAGTACTTC	CASSPPGQRYEQYF
-	TRBV12-3/TRBV12-4	TRBJ2-2	few	15	TGTGCCAGCAGTTTAGCGCCTCAGGGGATCGGGGAGCTGTTTTTT	CASSLAPQGIGELFF
-	TRBV10-3	TRBJ2-4	many	17	TGTGCCATCAGTGAGTCCCCGGGTAGTGGAGCCAAAAACATTCAGTACTTC	CAISESPGSGAKNIQYF
-	TRBV28	TRBJ2-1	few	14	TGTGCCAGCACCACAGGAGGGGTTCTCAATGAGCAGTTCTTC	CASTTGGVLNEQFF
TRBD1	TRBV20-1	TRBJ1-2	many	13	TGCAGTGCAGGGACAGGGGGCCGGTATGGCTACACCTTC	CSAGTGGRYGYTF
TRBD1	TRBV12-3/TRBV12-4	TRBJ1-2	few	14	TGTGCCAGCAGTTCCGACAGGGGGATAAAAGGCTACACCTTC	CASSSDRGIKGYTF
-	TRBV12-3/TRBV12-4	TRBJ2-6	-	15	TGTGCCAGCAGTTTTCGAAGGACTGGGGCCAACGTCCGGACTTTC	CASSFRRTGANVRTF
-	TRBV29-1	TRBJ1-2	many	15	TGCAGCGTCACCTATATCGTAGGGGTGGACTATGGCTACACCTTC	CSVTYIVGVDYGYTF